This passage covers 14 T cell receptor beta chains from one sample sequenced in a study of radiotherapy plus CTLA-4 blockade in lung cancer. Here immunoSEQ multiplex PCR was the method, and the copy in TCRdb shows in-frame clones only, minus some. This sample has approximately 89,000 clones; roughly four fifths occur once, and the top ten carry about 15%. Here the sequenced sample was peripheral blood, taken from a patient treated with radiotherapy plus ipilimumab. Receptors were obtained from a human donor with non-small cell lung cancer that progressed on radiotherapy plus ipilimumab.

V is TRBV5-1 and J is TRBJ1-1; D is unclear. With 0 bases removed from V and 2 bases from J, the gap between germline ends came to 8 bases. Per the germline V gene, CDR1 is SGHRS and CDR2 is YFSETQ. This CDR3 contains 14 residues. The DNA for the CDR3 is TGCGCCAGCAGCTTGGATTTGGGCAACACTGAAGCTTTCTTT. It is translated as CASSLDLGNTEAFF.

V gene TRBV2 combines with J gene TRBJ1-1, with TRBD1 identical over 8 bases. V shed 6 bases and J 6 bases; nucleotides not matched to a gene: 9. The CDR3 loop spans 14 amino acids. CDR1 SNHLY and CDR2 FYNNEI come from the germline V gene. The CDR3 DNA is TGTGCCAGCAGATTTGGACAGGGTAAGGCTGAAGCTTTCTTT. Encoded protein: CASRFGQGKAEAFF.

The chain combines TRBV7-2 with TRBJ2-7; 8 bases fit TRBD2. The V segment lost 2 bases and the J segment 2 bases; nucleotides outside the gene matches: 2. This CDR3 has 14 residues. In germline, CDR1 is SGHTA, CDR2 FQGNSA. This CDR3 is CASSLTSGTYEQYF. The DNA of the CDR3 is TGTGCCAGCAGCTTAACTAGCGGTACCTACGAGCAGTACTTC.

The CDR3 DNA sequence: TGTGCCAGCAGCTTCCGGGGGCTGGACACCCGAACCAATTCACCCCTCCACTTT. It encodes CASSFRGLDTRTNSPLHF. J is TRBJ1-6 and V is TRBV5-6; TRBD1 is a possible D gene (6 bases). V was pared by 2 bases and J by 7 bases, with 22 bases between. CDR3 size: 18 residues. The germline V gene has CDR1 SGHDT and CDR2 YYEEEE.

V is TRBV30 and J is TRBJ2-1, with TRBD2 matching over 7 bases. The germline V gene encodes CDR1 GTSNPN and CDR2 SVGIG (reference sequence). CDR3 length: 15 amino acids. V dropped 0 bases and J dropped 4; count of bases not matched to a gene: 6. The CDR3 region has the DNA TGTGCCTGGAGTGTACGGGCTAGCGGATACAATGAGCAGTTCTTC. Its translation is CAWSVRASGYNEQFF.

The chain employs TRBV5-6 and TRBJ2-2; D remains unclear. Trimming shortened V by 2 bases and J by 6 bases, and 5 bases separated the two germline ends. Per the germline V gene, CDR1 is SGHDT and CDR2 is YYEEEE. The CDR3 length is 12 residues. The CDR3 DNA reads TGTGCCAGCAGCTTAAACCCCGGGGAGCTGTTTTTT. Protein: CASSLNPGELFF.

This clone was seen just once. This chain's CDR3 is CASSLQGGAYNEQFF. Written as DNA, the CDR3 is TGTGCCAGCAGTTTGCAGGGGGGCGCCTACAATGAGCAGTTCTTC. The chain couples TRBV27 to TRBJ2-1, with D perhaps TRBD1 (7 bases). The V gene lost 3 bases and the J gene lost 2 bases, with 11 bases spanning the gap. Germline CDR1 is MNHEY and CDR2 is SMNVEV (reference sequence). The CDR3 has 15 residues.

This sequence joins TRBV19 and TRBJ2-2, with D hard to call. V shed 5 bases and J shed 1 base, with 11 bases lying between them. Germline V CDR1 and CDR2: LNHDA, SQIVND (reference sequence). The CDR3 extends over 15 amino acids. CDR3 bases: TGTGCCAGTAGTCCCCGGGCCTTGAACACCGGGGAGCTGTTTTTT. This gives the protein CASSPRALNTGELFF.

The genes are TRBV7-8 and TRBJ1-2; possible D gene TRBD1, 5 bases. The CDR3 covers 15 residues. Trimming shortened V by 5 bases and J by 1 base, and 14 bases separated the two germline ends. In germline, CDR1 is SGHVS, CDR2 FQNEAQ. The CDR3 region is CASSNPGGGNYGYTF. CDR3 bases: TGTGCCAGCAGCAACCCAGGCGGGGGTAACTATGGCTACACCTTC.

This rearrangement joins TRBV11-2 to TRBJ2-5; the match to TRBD1 covers 8 bases. The germline V gene encodes CDR1 SGHAT and CDR2 FQNNGV. J gave up 5 bases and V 5 bases, and 7 bases lay outside the gene matches. This CDR3 spans 14 amino acids. The CDR3 nucleotides read TGTGCCAGCAGCCGGCAGGGGGCGCGGGAGACCCAGTACTTC. It translates to CASSRQGARETQYF.

This rearrangement joins TRBV29-1 to TRBJ2-3; 10 nucleotides agree with TRBD2. This CDR3 is built from 22 residues. V was clipped by 3 bases and J by 1 base; unmatched bases: 25. Per the germline V gene, CDR1 is SQVTM and CDR2 is ANQGSEA. CDR3 in amino acids: CSVETPPGRASGSIGGTDTQYF. The CDR3 region has the DNA TGCAGCGTTGAGACCCCGCCCGGTAGGGCTAGCGGGAGTATCGGTGGCACAGATACGCAGTATTTT.

V is TRBV5-6 and J is TRBJ1-5; TRBD1 is a possible D gene (6 bases). Trimming took 1 base from V and 6 from J, leaving 14 bases between them. The CDR3 runs to 15 residues. Germline assignment: CDR1 SGHDT and CDR2 YYEEEE. This CDR3 reads CASSLLGQGTQPQHF. Written as DNA, the CDR3 is TGTGCCAGCAGCTTGTTAGGGCAGGGGACTCAGCCCCAGCATTTT.

This chain connects TRBV5-1 to TRBJ1-1; D call uncertain. Between the trimmed V and J ends, which lost 0 bases and 3 bases, there was a span of 9 bases. In germline, CDR1 is SGHRS, CDR2 YFSETQ. The CDR3 totals 14 residues. The CDR3 DNA reads TGCGCCAGCAGCTTGGACGCCTGGGACACTGAAGCTTTCTTT. The encoded protein is CASSLDAWDTEAFF.

The chain joins TRBV4-3 to TRBJ2-2; 7 nucleotides agree with TRBD2. Trimming at V came to 0 bases and at J to 3 bases, leaving 7 bases not matched to a gene. Germline V gene sequence: CDR1 LGHNA, CDR2 YSLEER. The CDR3 runs 17 residues. CDR3 region: CASSQDPRAGYTGELFF. The CDR3 DNA sequence: TGCGCCAGCAGCCAAGATCCCCGAGCGGGGTACACCGGGGAGCTGTTTTTT.